The rows below give T cell receptor beta chains drawn from one sample of a study of cytotoxic CD8 clonotypes in ibrutinib-treated CLL. The method was immunoSEQ multiplex PCR; TCRdb's version includes in-frame clones alone and lacks a portion of them. The table includes 140,000 to 150,000 clones, about 76% detected once. The starting material was PBMCs, obtained after 24 months of ibrutinib treatment. Every receptor here comes from a human donor with chronic lymphocytic leukemia. CDR3s include the opening cysteine and the closing phenylalanine or tryptophan. D genes are given only for firm matches. Some rows have no size entry. The others give once, few or many, or a class for an expanded clone.

j_call clone_size d_call v_call cdr3_aa cdr3_nt
TRBJ1-2 . . TRBV6-4 CASSPGLDAWGYTF TGTGCCAGCAGCCCCGGCCTGGACGCATGGGGCTACACCTTC
TRBJ2-7 many . TRBV9 CASSATEYEQYF TGTGCCAGCAGCGCGACAGAGTACGAGCAGTACTTC
TRBJ2-7 . . TRBV27 CASSLSGSEQYF TGTGCCAGCAGTTTATCGGGCAGCGAGCAGTACTTC
TRBJ2-5 . TRBD1 TRBV6-6 CASSAPETGGETQYF TGTGCCAGCAGTGCGCCGGAAACAGGGGGGGAGACCCAGTACTTC
TRBJ2-5 few TRBD1 TRBV5-4 CASRRDRALGETQYF TGTGCCAGCAGGCGGGACAGGGCCCTTGGGGAGACCCAGTACTTC
TRBJ2-6 . . TRBV5-1 CASSLEVPGANVLTF TGCGCCAGCAGCTTGGAGGTTCCTGGGGCCAACGTCCTGACTTTC
TRBJ2-2 . . TRBV30 CAWSDNLITGELFF TGTGCCTGGAGTGACAATCTAATCACCGGGGAGCTGTTTTTT
TRBJ2-3 . TRBD2 TRBV19 CASRGGGASFDTDTQYF TGTGCCAGTCGGGGCGGGGGGGCCTCGTTTGACACAGATACGCAGTATTTT
TRBJ2-2 . . TRBV7-7 CASSLSGVANTGELFF TGTGCCAGCAGCTTGTCGGGAGTGGCGAACACCGGGGAGCTGTTTTTT
TRBJ1-2 . TRBD1 TRBV7-2 CASSPWDRGYGYTF TGTGCCAGCAGCCCATGGGACAGGGGGTATGGCTACACCTTC
TRBJ1-1 . . TRBV6-5 CASSYGGSNTEAFF TGTGCCAGCAGTTACGGGGGGTCTAACACTGAAGCTTTCTTT
TRBJ2-2 . . TRBV7-2 CASSPERVSTGELFF TGTGCCAGCAGCCCTGAACGCGTGAGCACCGGGGAGCTGTTTTTT
TRBJ1-2 . . TRBV6-4 CASSDGAGTMRYTF TGTGCCAGCAGTGACGGAGCAGGGACTATGCGCTACACCTTC
TRBJ2-5 few TRBD2 TRBV2 CASSETSGGGTQYF TGTGCCAGCAGCGAGACTAGCGGGGGGGGGACCCAGTACTTC
TRBJ1-2 . TRBD1 TRBV28 CASKGQGATNYGYTF TGTGCCAGCAAGGGACAGGGGGCTACCAACTATGGCTACACCTTC
TRBJ2-5 . . TRBV6-6 CATSRGGETQYF TGTGCCACCAGTAGGGGGGGGGAGACCCAGTACTTC
TRBJ1-1 . TRBD1 TRBV19 CASTTRTGGLTEAFF TGTGCCAGTACCACTAGGACAGGGGGCCTTACTGAAGCTTTCTTT
TRBJ1-1 . TRBD1 TRBV5-1 CASSLQYTGGTEAFF TGCGCCAGCAGCCTCCAATATACAGGGGGCACTGAAGCTTTCTTT
TRBJ2-2 . . TRBV9 CASSVGGTPGTGELFF TGTGCCAGCAGCGTAGGGGGGACGCCGGGCACCGGGGAGCTGTTTTTT
TRBJ1-1 . . TRBV11-2 CASSLGTEAFF TGTGCCAGCAGCTTAGGCACTGAAGCTTTCTTT
TRBJ2-1 . . TRBV7-7 CASSPSLAAKGGEQFF TGTGCCAGCAGCCCCAGCCTAGCGGCAAAGGGGGGTGAGCAGTTCTTC
TRBJ1-2 . TRBD1 TRBV10-1 CASSESFGTGVLSGYTF TGCGCCAGCAGTGAGTCTTTCGGGACAGGGGTATTGAGTGGCTACACCTTC
TRBJ1-2 . . TRBV7-2 CASSLASGLPTGYTF TGTGCCAGCAGCTTAGCGTCGGGCCTCCCTACCGGCTACACCTTC
TRBJ1-1 . . TRBV9 CASSANGDTEAFF TGTGCCAGCAGCGCAAATGGGGACACTGAAGCTTTCTTT
TRBJ1-1 . TRBD1 TRBV10-3 CAISDPDRGTLSAFF TGTGCCATCAGTGACCCCGACAGGGGGACCCTCAGCGCTTTCTTT
TRBJ2-2 once . TRBV19 CASTRQLNTGELFF TGTGCCAGTACGCGGCAGCTTAACACCGGGGAGCTGTTTTTT
TRBJ2-7 . . TRBV7-2 CASSLDFLVQYF TGTGCCAGCAGCTTAGATTTCTTGGTGCAGTACTTC
TRBJ2-1 . . TRBV28 CASSLPTRDYNEQFF TGTGCCAGCAGTTTACCGACACGGGACTACAATGAGCAGTTCTTC
TRBJ2-3 few . TRBV6-5 CASSREGTDTQYF TGTGCCAGCAGCAGAGAAGGCACAGATACGCAGTATTTT
TRBJ2-2 many TRBD2 TRBV6-7 CASSLRGVTGELFF TGTGCCAGCAGCCTACGGGGGGTCACCGGGGAGCTGTTTTTT
TRBJ1-1 . . TRBV6-1 CASSEGGAPRAFF TGTGCCAGCAGTGAGGGAGGGGCCCCCAGGGCTTTCTTT
TRBJ2-1 . TRBD1 TRBV19 CASRTRGQGALNEQFF TGTGCCAGTAGGACGCGGGGACAGGGGGCCCTCAATGAGCAGTTCTTC
TRBJ1-4 few TRBD1 TRBV2 CASSTQGVGNEKLFF TGTGCCAGCAGCACACAGGGGGTGGGTAATGAAAAACTGTTTTTT
TRBJ1-2 few TRBD1 TRBV5-1 CASSPWTGAGYGYTF TGCGCCAGCAGCCCCTGGACAGGGGCAGGCTATGGCTACACCTTC
TRBJ2-1 . TRBD1 TRBV2 CASWDRSSYNEQFF TGTGCCAGCTGGGACAGAAGCTCCTACAATGAGCAGTTCTTC
TRBJ2-7 once . TRBV9 CASSVAPLSSYEQYF TGTGCCAGCAGCGTAGCCCCTCTGAGCTCCTACGAGCAGTACTTC
TRBJ1-2 . TRBD1 TRBV28 CASSPGGGYGYTF TGTGCCAGCAGTCCAGGGGGCGGCTATGGCTACACCTTC
TRBJ1-1 few . TRBV6-1 CASRQNWGSPEAFF TGTGCCAGCAGGCAAAATTGGGGCAGTCCTGAAGCTTTCTTT
TRBJ2-4 . TRBD1 TRBV18 CASSPTGGNIQYF TGTGCCAGCTCTCCGACAGGGGGAAACATTCAGTACTTC
TRBJ2-1 . . TRBV2 CASTRNEQFF TGTGCCAGCACCCGCAATGAGCAGTTCTTC
TRBJ2-5 . . TRBV28 CASSRRETQYF TGTGCCAGCAGTAGGAGGGAGACCCAGTACTTC
TRBJ2-2 . . TRBV28 CASSWSPGDTGELFF TGTGCCAGCAGCTGGTCCCCCGGGGACACCGGGGAGCTGTTTTTT
TRBJ2-1 . . TRBV21-1 CASSARGEQFF TGTGCCAGCAGCGCCCGGGGTGAGCAGTTCTTC
TRBJ2-7 few . TRBV28 CASSSGQSPYEQYF TGTGCCAGCAGTTCCGGACAGTCCCCCTACGAGCAGTACTTC
TRBJ2-7 . . TRBV28 CASSSGGRPYEQYF TGTGCCAGCAGTTCGGGGGGCAGGCCCTACGAGCAGTACTTC
TRBJ2-5 . TRBD1 TRBV7-3 CASSPTTGAETQYF TGTGCCAGCAGCCCCACCACAGGGGCAGAGACCCAGTACTTC
TRBJ2-7 . . TRBV18 CASSFRGAGTVGEQYF TGTGCCAGCTCATTTCGGGGGGCAGGGACAGTTGGGGAGCAGTACTTC
TRBJ1-4 . TRBD1 TRBV7-9 CASSSQGEANEKLFF TGTGCCAGCAGCTCCCAGGGGGAGGCTAATGAAAAACTGTTTTTT
TRBJ1-2 . . TRBV7-2 CASSPPGDGYTF TGTGCCAGCAGCCCCCCGGGTGATGGCTACACCTTC
TRBJ1-5 few . TRBV9 CASSVGGGNQPQHF TGTGCCAGCAGCGTAGGTGGCGGCAATCAGCCCCAGCATTTT